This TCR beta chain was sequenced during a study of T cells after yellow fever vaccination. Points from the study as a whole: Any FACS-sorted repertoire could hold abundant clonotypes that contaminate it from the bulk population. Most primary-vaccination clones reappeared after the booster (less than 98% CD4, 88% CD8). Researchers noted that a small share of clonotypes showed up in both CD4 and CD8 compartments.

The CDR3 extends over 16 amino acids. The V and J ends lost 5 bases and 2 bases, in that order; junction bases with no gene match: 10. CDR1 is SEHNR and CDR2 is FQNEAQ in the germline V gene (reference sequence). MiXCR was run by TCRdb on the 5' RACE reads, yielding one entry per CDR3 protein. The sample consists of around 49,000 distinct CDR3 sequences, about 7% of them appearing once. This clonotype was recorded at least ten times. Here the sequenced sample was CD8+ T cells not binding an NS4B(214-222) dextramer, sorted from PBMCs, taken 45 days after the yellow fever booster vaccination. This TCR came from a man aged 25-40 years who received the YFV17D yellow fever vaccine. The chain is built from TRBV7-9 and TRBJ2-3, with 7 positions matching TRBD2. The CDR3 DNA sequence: TGTGCCAGCAGCCCGCGTGGGGGGGAGAACACAGATACGCAGTATTTT. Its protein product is CASSPRGGENTDTQYF.